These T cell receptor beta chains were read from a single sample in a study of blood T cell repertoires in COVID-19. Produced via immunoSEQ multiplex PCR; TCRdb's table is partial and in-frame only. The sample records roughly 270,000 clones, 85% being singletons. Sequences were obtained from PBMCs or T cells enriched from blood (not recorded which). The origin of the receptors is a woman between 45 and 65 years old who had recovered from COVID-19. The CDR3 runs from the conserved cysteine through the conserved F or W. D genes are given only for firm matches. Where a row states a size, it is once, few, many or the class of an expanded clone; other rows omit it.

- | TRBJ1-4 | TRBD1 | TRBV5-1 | TGCGCCAGCAGCTTACAGGGGGGAACTAATGAAAAACTGTTTTTT | CASSLQGGTNEKLFF
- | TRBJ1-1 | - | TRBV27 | TGTGCCAGCAGTTTAGTGCTCCAGGGAGAAGCTTTCTTT | CASSLVLQGEAFF
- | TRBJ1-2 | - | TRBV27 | TGTGCCAGCAGTTTATCGGCCGACTATGGCTACACCTTC | CASSLSADYGYTF
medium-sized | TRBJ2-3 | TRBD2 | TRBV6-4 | TGTGCCAGCAGTGACTCTAGCGGGGGGGCAGATACGCAGTATTTT | CASSDSSGGADTQYF
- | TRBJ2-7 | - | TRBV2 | TGTGCCAGCAAAAAACAGGGTTTCGACCCCCACGAGCAGTACTTC | CASKKQGFDPHEQYF
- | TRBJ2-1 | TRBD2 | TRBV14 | TGTGCCAGCAGCCCTTTCGCGGGAGGGCCAAACAATGAGCAGTTCTTC | CASSPFAGGPNNEQFF
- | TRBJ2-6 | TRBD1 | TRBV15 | TGTGCCACCAGCAGGGAGACCGGGACAGCCAACTCTGGGGCCAACGTCCTGACTTTC | CATSRETGTANSGANVLTF
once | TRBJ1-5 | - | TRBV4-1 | TGCGCCAGCAGCCAAGAGGCGGTTAGCAATCAGCCCCAGCATTTT | CASSQEAVSNQPQHF
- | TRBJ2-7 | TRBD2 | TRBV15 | TGTGCCACCAGCGGAGGCGGGAGCTCCTACGAGCAGTACTTC | CATSGGGSSYEQYF
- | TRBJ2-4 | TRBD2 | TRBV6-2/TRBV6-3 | TGTGCCAGCAGCCCTCTAACTAGCGGGAGAGGAAACATTCAGTACTTC | CASSPLTSGRGNIQYF
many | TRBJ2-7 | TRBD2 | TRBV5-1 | TGCGCCAGCAGCTTGACAGCGGGGGGGCCCCACGAGCAGTACTTC | CASSLTAGGPHEQYF
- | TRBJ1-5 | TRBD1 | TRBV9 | TGTGCCAGCAGCGTAGTAAAGGAAGACAGGGGCAATCAGCCCCAGCATTTT | CASSVVKEDRGNQPQHF
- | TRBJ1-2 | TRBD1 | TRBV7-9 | TGTGCCAGCAGCTCTGGGACAGGGAATGTAGACGACTATGGCTACACCTTC | CASSSGTGNVDDYGYTF
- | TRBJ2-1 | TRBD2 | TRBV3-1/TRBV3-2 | TGTGCCAGCAGCGATCTAGCGGGGGGATACAATGAGCAGTTCTTC | CASSDLAGGYNEQFF
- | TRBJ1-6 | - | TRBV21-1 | TGTGCCAGCAGCAACCGAAGACAGGTTAGTAAGAATTCACCCCTCCACTTT | CASSNRRQVSKNSPLHF
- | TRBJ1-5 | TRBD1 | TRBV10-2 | TGCGCCAGCATGAGGGGGCCGAACAATCAGCCCCAGCATTTT | CASMRGPNNQPQHF
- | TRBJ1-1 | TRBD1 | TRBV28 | TGTGCCAGCAGTGCCCCGGACAGGGGCGCAGCTTTCTTT | CASSAPDRGAAFF
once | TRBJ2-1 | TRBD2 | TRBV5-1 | TGCGCCAGCAGCTTGGGGTCCACCGGGACTAGCGGCGGTGAGCAGTTCTTC | CASSLGSTGTSGGEQFF
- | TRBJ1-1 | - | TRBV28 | TGTGCCAGCAGTTCGCTACAGGGCTGGGGCACTGAAGCTTTCTTT | CASSSLQGWGTEAFF
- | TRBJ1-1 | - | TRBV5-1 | TGCGCCAGCAGCTTGGCGGGACATTTGGCGACTGAAGCTTTCTTT | CASSLAGHLATEAFF
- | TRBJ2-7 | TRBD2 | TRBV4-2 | TGTGCCAGCAGCCAAGATGGGGGACTAGCGGGCTACGAGCAGTACTTC | CASSQDGGLAGYEQYF
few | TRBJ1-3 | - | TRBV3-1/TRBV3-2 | TGTGCCAGCAGCCAAGAGTGGGGCTTCTCTGGAAACACCATATATTTT | CASSQEWGFSGNTIYF
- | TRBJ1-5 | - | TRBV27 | TGTGCCAGCAGTTTAGCTTCAGGGTACAATCAGCCCCAGCATTTT | CASSLASGYNQPQHF